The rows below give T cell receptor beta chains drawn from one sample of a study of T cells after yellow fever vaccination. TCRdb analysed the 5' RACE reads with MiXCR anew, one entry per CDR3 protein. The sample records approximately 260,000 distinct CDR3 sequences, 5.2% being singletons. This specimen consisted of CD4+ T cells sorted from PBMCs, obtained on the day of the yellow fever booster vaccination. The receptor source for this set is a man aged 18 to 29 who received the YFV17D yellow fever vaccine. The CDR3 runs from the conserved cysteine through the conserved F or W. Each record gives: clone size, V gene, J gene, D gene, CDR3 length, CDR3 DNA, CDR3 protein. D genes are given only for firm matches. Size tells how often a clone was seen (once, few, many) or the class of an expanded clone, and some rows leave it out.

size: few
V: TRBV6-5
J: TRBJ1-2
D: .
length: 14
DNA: TGTGCCAGCCGGCCCCCAGGAATCAACTATGGCTACACCTTC
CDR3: CASRPPGINYGYTF

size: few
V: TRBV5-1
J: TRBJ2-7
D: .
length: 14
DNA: TGCGCCAGCAGAGTGTTTAGGGGTATGGGCGAGCAGTACTTC
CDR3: CASRVFRGMGEQYF

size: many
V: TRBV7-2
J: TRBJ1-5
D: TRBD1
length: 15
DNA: TGTGCCAGCAGCTCCTACGGGGACAGCCTTGGGTCCCAGCATTTT
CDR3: CASSSYGDSLGSQHF

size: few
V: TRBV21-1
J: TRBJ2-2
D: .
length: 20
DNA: TGTGCCAGCAGCAAAGGTGTCCCGTTGGATGAGACCGCGAACACCGGGGAGCTGTTTTTT
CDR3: CASSKGVPLDETANTGELFF

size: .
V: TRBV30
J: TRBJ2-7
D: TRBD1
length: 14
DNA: TGTGCCTGGAGTGGCGACAGGGGGGGGTACGAGCAGTACTTC
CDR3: CAWSGDRGGYEQYF

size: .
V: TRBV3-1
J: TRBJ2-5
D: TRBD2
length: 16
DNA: TGTGCCAGCAGCCATGGTCTACTAGCGGACCAAGAGACCCAGTACTTC
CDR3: CASSHGLLADQETQYF

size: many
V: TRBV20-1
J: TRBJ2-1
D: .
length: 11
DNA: TGCAGTGCTAGAAACGTCCAGGAGCAGTTCTTC
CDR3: CSARNVQEQFF

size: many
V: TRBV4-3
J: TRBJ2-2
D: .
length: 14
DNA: TGCGCCAGCAGCCGACGCAGGGAGACCGGGGAGCTGTTTTTT
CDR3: CASSRRRETGELFF

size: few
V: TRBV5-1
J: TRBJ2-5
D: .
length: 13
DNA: TGCGCCAGCAGCTTCTCCAGGCAAGAGACCCAGTACTTC
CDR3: CASSFSRQETQYF

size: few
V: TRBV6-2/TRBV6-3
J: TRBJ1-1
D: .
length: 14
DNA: TGTGCCAGCAGACTTCTCGGTTTGAACACTGAAGCTTTCTTT
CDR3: CASRLLGLNTEAFF